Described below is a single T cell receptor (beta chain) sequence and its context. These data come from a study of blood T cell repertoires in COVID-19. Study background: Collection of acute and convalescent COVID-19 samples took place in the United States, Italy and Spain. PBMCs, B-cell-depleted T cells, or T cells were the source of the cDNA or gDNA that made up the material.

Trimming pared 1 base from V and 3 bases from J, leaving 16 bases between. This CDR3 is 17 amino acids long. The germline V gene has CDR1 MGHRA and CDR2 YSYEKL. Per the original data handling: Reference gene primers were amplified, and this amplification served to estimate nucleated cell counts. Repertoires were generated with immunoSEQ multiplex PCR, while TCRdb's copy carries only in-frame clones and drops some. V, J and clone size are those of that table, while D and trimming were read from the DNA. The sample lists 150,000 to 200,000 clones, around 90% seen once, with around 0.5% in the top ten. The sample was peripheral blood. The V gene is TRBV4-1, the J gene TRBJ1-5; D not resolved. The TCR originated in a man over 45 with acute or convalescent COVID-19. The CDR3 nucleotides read TGCGCCAGCAGCCAAGGCGCAGAGGGTGATTTCAATCAGCCCCAGCATTTT. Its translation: CASSQGAEGDFNQPQHF.